A selection of T cell receptor beta chains follows, all from one sample in a study of PD-1 blockade in classical Hodgkin lymphoma. Generated by immunoSEQ multiplex PCR, the TCRdb table keeps only in-frame clones and is missing some. The table includes around 58,000 clones, over 85% detected once. Sequencing was performed on peripheral blood mononuclear cells (PBMCs), taken at baseline. The receptors originated from a human donor with classical Hodgkin lymphoma. CDR3s include the opening cysteine and the closing phenylalanine or tryptophan. The D gene is left open where the match is weak.

NA TRBJ1-6 TRBV5-8 CASSLAANNSPLHF
TRBD2 TRBJ2-4 TRBV7-6 CASSLGPSGSVENIQYF
NA TRBJ2-5 TRBV5-6 CASSLVSEETQYF
NA TRBJ2-2 TRBV9 CASSVAGHNTGELFF
NA TRBJ2-5 TRBV7-7 CASSLRRKETQYF
TRBD2 TRBJ2-3 TRBV9 CASSGGGVAGGPADTQYF
NA TRBJ1-4 TRBV28 CASSFFRDNEKLFF
NA TRBJ1-5 TRBV7-8 CASSQLQGYSNQPQHF
NA TRBJ2-7 TRBV27 CASSWLGEGVSGEQYF
NA TRBJ2-5 TRBV6-6 CASRKGGEETQYF
TRBD2 TRBJ2-5 TRBV18 CASSHHGGRQETQYF
NA TRBJ2-7 TRBV11-2 CASSPSFSYEQYF
TRBD1 TRBJ2-2 TRBV9 CASSVGTAGELFF
NA TRBJ2-5 TRBV28 CASSPRFLRYQETQYF
NA TRBJ2-2 TRBV19 CASTRQNTGELFF
TRBD2 TRBJ2-2 TRBV27 CASSPYGRLAGLSTLNTGELFF
TRBD2 TRBJ2-7 TRBV5-6 CASSFLLAGVEQYF
TRBD1 TRBJ1-3 TRBV28 CASSSSRTGGRAGNTIYF
TRBD1 TRBJ1-2 TRBV6-5 CASSVQGAQSGYTF
NA TRBJ2-5 TRBV18 CASSPRETQYF
NA TRBJ1-2 TRBV9 CASSPRRGGLYGYTF
NA TRBJ2-7 TRBV5-8 CASSLGSLAYEQYF
NA TRBJ2-7 TRBV5-4 CASSYTGGRYEQYF
TRBD2 TRBJ2-1 TRBV11-2 CASSTLGLAGPLLYNEQFF
NA TRBJ2-7 TRBV27 CASSNQGTYEQYF
NA TRBJ1-1 TRBV5-1 CASSGGASWTESFF
TRBD2 TRBJ2-1 TRBV25-1 CASSVGPLAAYNEQFF
TRBD1 TRBJ2-6 TRBV2 CASSGGQGESGANVLTF
NA TRBJ2-5 TRBV27 CASSFSGGTQYF
NA TRBJ1-4 TRBV6-5 CASARWSNEKLFF
TRBD2 TRBJ2-1 TRBV11-1 CASSSASGSEQFF
TRBD2 TRBJ2-5 TRBV5-1 CASSLPLAGHQTQYF